These T cell receptor beta chains were read from a single sample in a study of CD8+ T cells in alopecia areata. Using immunoSEQ multiplex PCR, the repertoire was profiled, and TCRdb retains in-frame clones only, with some absent. Among some 240,000 clones listed, about three fifths were seen once. The input for sequencing was CD4+ T cells sorted from blood, taken at week 0. The receptors come from a human donor with alopecia areata. Both conserved end residues are part of each CDR3. Fields, in order: CDR3 DNA, CDR3 protein, V gene, J gene, D gene, clone size. D genes are given only for firm matches. Clone size is given for some rows only: seen once, a few or many times, or a class if the clone is expanded.

TGTGCCTGGAGTAAAGGGCTAGCGGGGAACACCGGGGAGCTGTTTTTT	CAWSKGLAGNTGELFF	TRBV30	TRBJ2-2	TRBD2	once
TGTGCCTGGAGCCCCTCTCTTTCCGGGATCGGGTATCAGCCCCAGCATTTT	CAWSPSLSGIGYQPQHF	TRBV30	TRBJ1-5	.	.
TGTGCCAGCAGCCAAGATAGGAGGCTAGCGGGGGCCTACAATGAGCAGTTCTTC	CASSQDRRLAGAYNEQFF	TRBV14	TRBJ2-1	TRBD2	.
TGTGCCACCAGCATGATCAATTCACCCCTCCACTTT	CATSMINSPLHF	TRBV15	TRBJ1-6	.	.
TGCGCCAGCAGCCAAGGCTGGGTTGGTGCTGAGACCCAGTACTTC	CASSQGWVGAETQYF	TRBV4-1	TRBJ2-5	.	.
TGTGCCAGCAGCTTGAGCCTAGCGGCCAACACCGGGGAGCTGTTTTTT	CASSLSLAANTGELFF	TRBV5-4	TRBJ2-2	TRBD2	few
TGTGCCAGCAGCTTATCCAGGAGCTCCTACGAGCAGTACTTC	CASSLSRSSYEQYF	TRBV11-2	TRBJ2-7	.	.
TGTGCCTGGAGCGAATCCGCGGGACGCGAACGGCAGTACTTC	CAWSESAGRERQYF	TRBV30	TRBJ2-7	.	.
TGCGCCAGCAGCTTGGGGGGACTTAGCAATCAGCCCCAGCATTTT	CASSLGGLSNQPQHF	TRBV5-1	TRBJ1-5	.	.
TGTGCCAGCAGCTACGACCGTGGACAGGGCAATGAGCAGTTCTTC	CASSYDRGQGNEQFF	TRBV6-5	TRBJ2-1	TRBD1	.
TGTGCCAGCAGTACCGGGGACGGTTATGGCTACACCTTC	CASSTGDGYGYTF	TRBV25-1	TRBJ1-2	.	.
TGTGCCCTCCATAAGGTTAACTACGAGCAGTACTTC	CALHKVNYEQYF	TRBV25-1	TRBJ2-7	.	.
TGTGCCACCGCCGACGGGATGGAAACCTACGAGCAGTACTTC	CATADGMETYEQYF	TRBV19	TRBJ2-7	.	.
TGTGCCAGCAGCCCAGGGGGCAACACTGAAGCTTTCTTT	CASSPGGNTEAFF	TRBV7-9	TRBJ1-1	TRBD1	.
TGTGCCAGCAGTGATCACAGGGTTAATGAAAAACTGTTTTTT	CASSDHRVNEKLFF	TRBV2	TRBJ1-4	.	.
TGTGCCAGCAGCCGGGACAGGGTGATCGGCTACACCTTC	CASSRDRVIGYTF	TRBV6-5	TRBJ1-2	TRBD1	.
TGTGCCAGCTCGCTCCCGGCTGGACAGTACGTTGGCTACACCTTC	CASSLPAGQYVGYTF	TRBV18	TRBJ1-2	.	once
TGCAGCGTTGGCCAGGGGGGCTACACCTTC	CSVGQGGYTF	TRBV29-1	TRBJ1-2	.	.
TGTGCCAGCAGTGATTCAAGGTCGGCCCGACAAGAGACCCAGTACTTC	CASSDSRSARQETQYF	TRBV2	TRBJ2-5	.	.
TGTGCCAGCAGCCCCAGTACCCGGTTCCGGGACAGGGAGTCCTACGAGCAGTACTTC	CASSPSTRFRDRESYEQYF	TRBV7-2	TRBJ2-7	TRBD1	.
TGTGCCTGGAGTGCTTTGGGCCCTGGGGCCAACGTCCTGACTTTC	CAWSALGPGANVLTF	TRBV30	TRBJ2-6	.	.
TGTGCCCTACAAGGACCAGCTAACTATGGCTACACCTTC	CALQGPANYGYTF	TRBV5-4	TRBJ1-2	.	.
TGCGCCAGCAGCCACCTCCCCGGTCTGGACTATGGCTACACCTTC	CASSHLPGLDYGYTF	TRBV4-1	TRBJ1-2	.	.
TGTGCCAGCAGCCCCGGGACACCACACTACGAGCAGTACTTC	CASSPGTPHYEQYF	TRBV7-9	TRBJ2-7	.	.
TGTGCCAGCAGCTTGAGAAGGACCACTGAAGCTTTCTTT	CASSLRRTTEAFF	TRBV5-6	TRBJ1-1	.	.
TGTGCCAGCAGCCCCAAACAGGGTTCACCCCTCCACTTT	CASSPKQGSPLHF	TRBV7-6	TRBJ1-6	.	many
TGTGCCAGCAGCTTGCAGAGGAACACTGAAGCTTTCTTT	CASSLQRNTEAFF	TRBV5-4	TRBJ1-1	.	few
TGTGCCAGCAGTTTTAGCGGGAGTCTGACAGATACGCAGTATTTT	CASSFSGSLTDTQYF	TRBV27	TRBJ2-3	TRBD2	.
TGTGCCAGTAGTTATGATCATGACTCTCTTTATCAGCCCCAGCATTTT	CASSYDHDSLYQPQHF	TRBV19	TRBJ1-5	.	.
TGTGCCACCAGCGCAACCCGGGACGGGCGTTCACCCCTCCACTTT	CATSATRDGRSPLHF	TRBV15	TRBJ1-6	.	few
TGCGCCAGCAGCCAACCGTGGATTGAAAAACTGTTTTTT	CASSQPWIEKLFF	TRBV4-1	TRBJ1-4	.	.
TGTGCCTGGTCGCGGGAGGGGATCCTCTACAATGAGCAGTTCTTC	CAWSREGILYNEQFF	TRBV30	TRBJ2-1	TRBD2	.
TGTGCCTCAACCGGGGGTAGTCTGAACTATGGCTACACCTTC	CASTGGSLNYGYTF	TRBV10-3	TRBJ1-2	.	.
TGTGCCAGCTGGAACGGGCTAGGGCGTTACAATGAGCAGTTCTTC	CASWNGLGRYNEQFF	TRBV25-1	TRBJ2-1	.	.
TGCAGCGTTGAAGATTGGACCAACACTGAAGCTTTCTTT	CSVEDWTNTEAFF	TRBV29-1	TRBJ1-1	.	.
TGTGCCACCAGCGTTACTGGTGGGATGGCTTTCTTT	CATSVTGGMAFF	TRBV15	TRBJ1-1	.	.
TGTGCCAGCAGTTTGCGGGGAGGAGGCTACACCTTC	CASSLRGGGYTF	TRBV6-1	TRBJ1-2	.	.
TGTGCCAGCAGTTACTATGGCTACACCTTC	CASSYYGYTF	TRBV7-2	TRBJ1-2	.	.
TGTGCCTGGAGTAGAATGGGCAGGGACTTAGGTGGCTACACCTTC	CAWSRMGRDLGGYTF	TRBV30	TRBJ1-2	.	.
TGCAGCGCCGTGGACCCCCGCCGCGAGCAGTACTTC	CSAVDPRREQYF	TRBV29-1	TRBJ2-7	.	.
TGTGCCAGCAGCGAAGGGTGGCTAGCGGCAAACGATGAGCAGTTCTTC	CASSEGWLAANDEQFF	TRBV13	TRBJ2-1	TRBD2	.
TGCGCCAGCAGCATTGCCGGACTATACTCCTACGAGCAGTACTTC	CASSIAGLYSYEQYF	TRBV5-1	TRBJ2-7	.	.
TGTGCCACCAGCAGAGATGGGGGGATTAGCACAGATACGCAGTATTTT	CATSRDGGISTDTQYF	TRBV15	TRBJ2-3	.	.
TGTGCCTGGATTGGGACAGCCTCCTACGAGCAGTACTTC	CAWIGTASYEQYF	TRBV30	TRBJ2-7	TRBD1	once
TGCAGCGTTGAAAGGGGCGTATTCGGCTACACCTTC	CSVERGVFGYTF	TRBV29-1	TRBJ1-2	.	.
TGCGCCAGCAGCCAAGATCCGGACACAGATACGCAGTATTTT	CASSQDPDTDTQYF	TRBV4-1	TRBJ2-3	.	.
TGTGCCAGCAGCCAAGCACTAGCCACAGATACGCAGTATTTT	CASSQALATDTQYF	TRBV14	TRBJ2-3	.	.
TGTGCCTGGACCTTGAACACCGGGGAGCTGTTTTTT	CAWTLNTGELFF	TRBV30	TRBJ2-2	.	.
TGTGCCAGCAGCCAAAGGGACAGGGGAGGGATGGGGGAGCTGTTTTTT	CASSQRDRGGMGELFF	TRBV5-5	TRBJ2-2	TRBD1	.
TGCGCCAGCAGCCAACGGACAGCTATGAACACTGAAGCTTTCTTT	CASSQRTAMNTEAFF	TRBV4-1	TRBJ1-1	.	.
TGTGCCAGCAGCACTCCACCGGGACAGCTATTTTTT	CASSTPPGQLFF	TRBV9	TRBJ2-3	TRBD1	.
TGCAGCGTTTTCAGAGACGGCCCATTGACTTGGGGGACAGATACGCAGTATTTT	CSVFRDGPLTWGTDTQYF	TRBV29-1	TRBJ2-3	.	.
TGTGCCAGCAGCGACAGGATACTGAACACTGAAGCTTTCTTT	CASSDRILNTEAFF	TRBV2	TRBJ1-1	.	.
TGTGCCAGCAAGGGAGGCGCTAACTATGGCTACACCTTC	CASKGGANYGYTF	TRBV28	TRBJ1-2	.	.